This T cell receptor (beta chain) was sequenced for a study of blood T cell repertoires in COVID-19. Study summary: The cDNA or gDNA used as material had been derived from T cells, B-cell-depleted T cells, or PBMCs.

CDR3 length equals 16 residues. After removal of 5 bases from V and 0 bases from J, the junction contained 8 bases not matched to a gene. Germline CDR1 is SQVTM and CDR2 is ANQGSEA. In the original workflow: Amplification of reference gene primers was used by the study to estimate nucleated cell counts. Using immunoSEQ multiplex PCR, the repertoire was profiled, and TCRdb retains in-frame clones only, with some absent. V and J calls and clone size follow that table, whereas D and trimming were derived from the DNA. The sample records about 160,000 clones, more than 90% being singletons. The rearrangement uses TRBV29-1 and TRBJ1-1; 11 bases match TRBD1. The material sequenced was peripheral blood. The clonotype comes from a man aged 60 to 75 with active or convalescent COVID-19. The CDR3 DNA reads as TGCAGCGTTTCCGGGACAGGGGGTAGTATGAACACTGAAGCTTTCTTT. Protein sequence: CSVSGTGGSMNTEAFF.